Listed below are T cell receptor beta chains from one sample, sequenced in a study of T cell responses to AZD1222 COVID-19 vaccine. Only in-frame clones appear in the TCRdb table, and some are missing; sequencing was by immunoSEQ multiplex PCR. The sample lists 110,000 to 150,000 clones, 80% to 90% occurring once. Sequenced material: peripheral blood, taken on day 0 of AZD1222 vaccination. The receptors originated from an adult in good health. Each CDR3 is given with its conserved first and last residue. The D gene is left open where the match is weak. Rows give clone size only sometimes, using once, few, many, or a class for an expanded clone.

TRBJ1-6 | TRBD1 | . | TRBV4-2 | TGTGCCAGCAGCCCAGGGGGGAGCTATAATTCACCCCTCCACTTT | CASSPGGSYNSPLHF
TRBJ2-7 | . | . | TRBV16 | TGTGCCAGCAGCCCGAATCTTAGGGAGCAGTACTTC | CASSPNLREQYF
TRBJ1-5 | TRBD1 | . | TRBV7-9 | TGTGCCAGCAGCTGGGGACAGTCTTCAGGCAATCAGCCCCAGCATTTT | CASSWGQSSGNQPQHF
TRBJ1-1 | TRBD1 | . | TRBV6-6 | TGTGCCAGCAGTCGTCCAGGGGGTTTGAACACTGAAGCTTTCTTT | CASSRPGGLNTEAFF
TRBJ2-6 | . | . | TRBV12-3/TRBV12-4 | TGTGCCATCCAATCTGGGGCCAACGTCCTGACTTTC | CAIQSGANVLTF
TRBJ2-7 | . | once | TRBV18 | TGTGCCAGCTCACCGCAAGAAGCCTACGAGCAGTACTTC | CASSPQEAYEQYF
TRBJ2-1 | TRBD2 | . | TRBV27 | TGTGCCAGCAGGCTAGACGGGGGGGATAATGAGCAGTTCTTC | CASRLDGGDNEQFF
TRBJ1-6 | . | . | TRBV18 | TGTGCCAGCTCACCAAGCACGGTTTCACCCCTCCACTTT | CASSPSTVSPLHF
TRBJ2-7 | . | . | TRBV6-5 | TGTGCCAGCAGTTACGGTGGGCAGTCCCATAACGAGCAGTACTTC | CASSYGGQSHNEQYF
TRBJ2-3 | TRBD2 | . | TRBV29-1 | TGCAGCGTTGCGCTAGCGGCCCGCGCAGATACGCAGTATTTT | CSVALAARADTQYF
TRBJ2-2 | . | . | TRBV11-3 | TGTGCCAGCAGCTTAGACAGAGTGGGCCAGTGGCCCGGGGAGCTGTTTTTT | CASSLDRVGQWPGELFF
TRBJ2-3 | TRBD2 | once | TRBV7-2 | TGTGCCAGCAGCTTACAACTAGCGGGGGGCACAGATACGCAGTATTTT | CASSLQLAGGTDTQYF
TRBJ1-1 | TRBD1 | . | TRBV5-6 | TGTGCCAGCAGCTTGGGGACAGGGGGCACTGAAGCTTTCTTT | CASSLGTGGTEAFF
TRBJ1-5 | . | . | TRBV13 | TGTGCCAGCAGCGTAGGTAATCAGCCCCAGCATTTT | CASSVGNQPQHF
TRBJ1-2 | . | . | TRBV2 | TGTGCCAGCAGTGGGGAGGTCAAGAAGACCTTC | CASSGEVKKTF
TRBJ1-5 | . | . | TRBV19 | TGTGCCAGTAGGGGCAACAATCAGCCCCAGCATTTT | CASRGNNQPQHF
TRBJ2-7 | TRBD2 | . | TRBV5-4 | TGTGCCAGCAGCGCTCGGGCTAGCGGGAGCTATGAGCAGTACTTC | CASSARASGSYEQYF
TRBJ1-1 | . | . | TRBV5-1 | TGCGCCAGCGTAGGGGAGGGAAACACTGAAGCTTTCTTT | CASVGEGNTEAFF
TRBJ2-3 | . | . | TRBV11-2 | TGTGCCAGCAGCCGATGGGACTCTAGCACAGATACGCAGTATTTT | CASSRWDSSTDTQYF
TRBJ1-2 | . | . | TRBV9 | TGTGCCAGCAGCCCCCGAGGGAGTCAGCCAAGGGGCTACACCTTC | CASSPRGSQPRGYTF
TRBJ1-2 | . | . | TRBV29-1 | TGCAGCACCACAGGTCCCATCCACTATGGCTACACCTTC | CSTTGPIHYGYTF
TRBJ2-2 | . | . | TRBV5-1 | TGCGCCAGCAGCTTCCAGGGGGGAACTAACACCGGGGAGCTGTTTTTT | CASSFQGGTNTGELFF
TRBJ1-6 | . | . | TRBV2 | TGTGCCAGCAGGCCGGGGGGCTCCTATAATTCACCCCTCCACTTT | CASRPGGSYNSPLHF
TRBJ2-2 | . | . | TRBV7-6 | TGTGCCAGCAGCTTAGCGCCGGTTAACACCGGGGAGCTGTTTTTT | CASSLAPVNTGELFF
TRBJ2-1 | . | . | TRBV15 | TGTGCCACCAGCAAGTCTAGGACTGACAATGAGCAGTTCTTC | CATSKSRTDNEQFF
TRBJ1-5 | . | . | TRBV5-1 | TGCGCCAGCAGCTTGGTCGGGGGCCAGCCCCAGCATTTT | CASSLVGGQPQHF
TRBJ1-4 | . | once | TRBV7-9 | TGTGCCAGCAGCTCAGCACAGACAACTAATGAAAAACTGTTTTTT | CASSSAQTTNEKLFF
TRBJ1-3 | . | few | TRBV4-1 | TGCGCCAGTCGGGGGAGAGGGAACACCATATATTTT | CASRGRGNTIYF
TRBJ1-6 | . | . | TRBV3-1/TRBV3-2 | TGTGCCAGCAGCCCCCATGGGGAGGGCAGTTCACCCCTCCACTTT | CASSPHGEGSSPLHF
TRBJ1-2 | TRBD1 | . | TRBV11-2 | TGTGCCAGCAGCGCAGACAGGGTCGGCTACACCTTC | CASSADRVGYTF
TRBJ2-1 | . | . | TRBV4-1 | TGCGCCAGCAGCCAAGCCGCGGACGGTTACAATGAGCAGTTCTTC | CASSQAADGYNEQFF
TRBJ1-1 | . | . | TRBV29-1 | TGCAGCGTTGCATCGGGGAACACTGAAGCTTTCTTT | CSVASGNTEAFF
TRBJ1-4 | . | few | TRBV9 | TGTGCCAGCAGCGTAGAAGGGGAAAAACTGTTTTTT | CASSVEGEKLFF
TRBJ1-5 | TRBD1 | . | TRBV4-1 | TGCGCCAGCAGCCAAGTGGGACAGTATAGCAATCAGCCCCAGCATTTT | CASSQVGQYSNQPQHF
TRBJ2-1 | . | . | TRBV4-1 | TGCGCCAGCAGCCAAGATGAGACTAGTGATGAGCAGTTCTTC | CASSQDETSDEQFF
TRBJ1-1 | . | . | TRBV10-1 | TGCGCCAGCAGGGCGACGTTTGGCACTGAAGCTTTCTTT | CASRATFGTEAFF
TRBJ1-2 | . | . | TRBV6-5 | TGTGCCAGCAGTTACCCGGGCGTTACGGCCGATGGCTACACCTTC | CASSYPGVTADGYTF
TRBJ2-1 | . | . | TRBV18 | TGTGCCAGCCGTTTTAGCGTCTACTACAATGAGCAGTTCTTC | CASRFSVYYNEQFF
TRBJ1-3 | . | . | TRBV9 | TGTGCCAGCAGCGTAGAATCGCTGGCTGGAAACACCATATATTTT | CASSVESLAGNTIYF
TRBJ1-6 | TRBD1 | . | TRBV19 | TGTGCCAGTGGGGGGACAGGGGGCGATTCACCCCTCCACTTT | CASGGTGGDSPLHF
TRBJ2-3 | TRBD1 | . | TRBV27 | TGTGCCAGCAGTTTATCCGACAGGGAAAATACGCAGTATTTT | CASSLSDRENTQYF
TRBJ2-5 | . | . | TRBV3-1/TRBV3-2 | TGTGCCAGCACCCGCCGGGACGGTGGTCAGTACTTC | CASTRRDGGQYF
TRBJ1-1 | . | . | TRBV7-8 | TGTGCCAGCAGCTCACAGGGTTTTGAAGCTTTCTTT | CASSSQGFEAFF
TRBJ1-2 | . | . | TRBV30 | TGTGCCTGGCTCCGGAGGCGGGGGGATGGCTACACCTTC | CAWLRRRGDGYTF
TRBJ2-2 | . | . | TRBV27 | TGTGCCAGCAGTTTAGGGCCCGGGAACACCGGGGAGCTGTTTTTT | CASSLGPGNTGELFF
TRBJ2-5 | . | . | TRBV5-6 | TGTGCCAGCAGCTTCGGTGAGACCCAGTACTTC | CASSFGETQYF
TRBJ2-7 | . | . | TRBV9 | TGTGCCAGCAGCGTAGACGCAGGTGCCTACGAGCAGTACTTC | CASSVDAGAYEQYF
TRBJ2-1 | TRBD2 | . | TRBV19 | TGTGCCAGTAGTACTCAAGCGGGGTCCTACAATGAGCAGTTCTTC | CASSTQAGSYNEQFF
TRBJ2-3 | . | once | TRBV7-9 | TGTGCCAGCAGCTTAGACTTGAGGGCGGATACGCAGTATTTT | CASSLDLRADTQYF
TRBJ1-5 | . | few | TRBV19 | TGTGCCAGTAGTATAGAGGGGCTACAGGGATATAGCAATCAGCCCCAGCATTTT | CASSIEGLQGYSNQPQHF
TRBJ2-7 | . | . | TRBV19 | TGTGCCAGTAGTATCGACAGAAACTACGAGCAGTACTTC | CASSIDRNYEQYF
TRBJ1-2 | . | . | TRBV7-9 | TGTGCCAGCAGCGCGGGGGCTGACTATGGCTACACCTTC | CASSAGADYGYTF
TRBJ2-7 | TRBD1 | . | TRBV11-3 | TGTGCCAGCAGCCTCAGGACAGGGAACGAGCAGTACTTC | CASSLRTGNEQYF